A few counts support the clone carrying this T cell receptor (beta chain). Its cognate antigen is unknown. The record originates from a study of beta chain features in type 1 diabetes. Study-wide results and caveats: Shorter TCRB CDR3s, moderately but significantly so, marked every one of the four CD4+ subsets in Type 1 diabetes patients.

Of the isolated RNA, all was reverse transcribed, and so the sequenced material was expressed TCRB transcripts. This table comes from immunoSEQ multiplex PCR, and its TCRdb copy is limited to in-frame clones, with some not included. There are under 300,000 clones in the sample; roughly 20% occur only once, and 0.028% lies in the top ten. The V and J ends lost 0 bases and 7 bases, in that order; junction bases with no gene match: 6. The CDR3 runs 14 residues. Germline CDR1 reads SNHLY; CDR2 reads FYNNEI. The clonotype comes from a woman in her forties with type 1 diabetes. The chain joins TRBV2 to TRBJ2-7; the match to TRBD2 covers 7 bases. The sample comprised naive CD4+ T cells from blood. CDR3 residues: CASSEALRGDEQYF. In nucleotides, the CDR3 is TGTGCCAGCAGTGAAGCGCTTCGGGGGGATGAGCAGTACTTC.